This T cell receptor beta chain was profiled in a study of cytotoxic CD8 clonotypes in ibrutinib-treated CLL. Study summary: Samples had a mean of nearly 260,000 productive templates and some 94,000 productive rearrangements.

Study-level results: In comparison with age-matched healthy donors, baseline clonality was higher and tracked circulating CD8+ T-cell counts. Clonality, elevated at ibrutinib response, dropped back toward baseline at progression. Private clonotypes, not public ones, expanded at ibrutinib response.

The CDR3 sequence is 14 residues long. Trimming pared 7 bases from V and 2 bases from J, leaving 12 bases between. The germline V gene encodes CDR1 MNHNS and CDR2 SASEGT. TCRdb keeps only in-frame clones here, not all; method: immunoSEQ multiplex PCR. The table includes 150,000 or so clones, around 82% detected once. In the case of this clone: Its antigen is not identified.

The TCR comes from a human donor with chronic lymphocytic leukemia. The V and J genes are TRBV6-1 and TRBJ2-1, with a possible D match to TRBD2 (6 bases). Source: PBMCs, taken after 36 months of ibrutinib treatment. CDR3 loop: CASIRDLTYNEQFF. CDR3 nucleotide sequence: TGTGCCAGCATCCGGGACTTGACCTACAATGAGCAGTTCTTC.